The 30 T cell receptor beta chains presented below share a single source sample, sequenced in a study of T cell responses to AZD1222 COVID-19 vaccine. Assay used: immunoSEQ multiplex PCR; TCRdb lists only in-frame clones, some missing. Among about 160,000 clones listed, 80% to 90% were seen once. The sequencing used peripheral blood, collected on day 0 of AZD1222 vaccination. Receptors were obtained from an adult in good health.

DNA for the CDR3: TGTGCCAGCAGCTCCGGACAGGGCTACTACAATGAGCAGTTCTTC. Residues: CASSSGQGYYNEQFF. The chain joins TRBV5-4 to TRBJ2-1; 8 nucleotides agree with TRBD1. CDR3 length: 15 amino acids. CDR1 is SGHNT, CDR2 YYREEE, per germline (reference sequence). The V and J ends lost 3 bases and 3 bases, in that order; junction bases with no gene match: 5.

There are a few counts of this clone. The chain recombines TRBV6-4 with TRBJ2-6, with 7 bases fitting TRBD2. CDR3 length: 16 amino acids. Trimming removed 3 bases from V and 0 bases from J; junction bases left unmatched: 2. Germline V CDR1 and CDR2: MRHNA, SNTAGT. The CDR3 nucleotides read TGTGCCAGCAGTGAGGGGGGGAACTCTGGGGCCAACGTCCTGACTTTC. It specifies CASSEGGNSGANVLTF.

For this clone: Other DNA sequences in the sample encode the same CDR3. J is TRBJ2-3 and V is TRBV3-1 (or the pseudogene TRBV3-2); D is undetermined. Trimming removed 4 bases from V and 0 bases from J, with 2 bases in between. CDR3 size: 12 residues. Germline CDR1 LGHDT, CDR2 YNNKEL (reference sequence). This chain's CDR3 is CASSLSTDTQYF. DNA of the CDR3: TGTGCCAGCAGCCTCAGCACAGATACGCAGTATTTT.

This sequence joins TRBV2 and TRBJ2-7, with a weak D call TRBD1 (6 bases). Germline V gives CDR1 SNHLY, CDR2 FYNNEI. V was clipped by 3 bases and J by 3 bases, with 6 bases between them. This CDR3 is built from 12 residues. The CDR3: CASSDRGYEQYV. The DNA of the CDR3 is TGTGCCAGCAGTGACAGGGGCTACGAGCAGTACGTC.

The V gene is TRBV9, the J gene TRBJ2-5; TRBD2 matches 14 bases. The CDR3 is 16 amino acids. Per the germline V gene, CDR1 is SGDLS and CDR2 is YYNGEE. The V segment lost 0 bases and the J segment 4 bases; nucleotides outside the gene matches: 2. CDR3 sequence reads: CASSVGLAGGLETQYF. Written as DNA, the CDR3 is TGTGCCAGCAGCGTAGGACTAGCGGGGGGGTTAGAGACCCAGTACTTC.

The count of this clone is one. The chain couples TRBV2 to TRBJ1-5, with 10 bases lining up with TRBD1. The germline V gene encodes CDR1 SNHLY and CDR2 FYNNEI. The CDR3 extends over 14 amino acids. After removal of 3 bases from V and 5 bases from J, the junction contained 1 base not matched to a gene. CDR3 region: CASSEDRGDQPQHF. The CDR3 nucleotides are TGTGCCAGCAGTGAGGACAGGGGGGATCAGCCCCAGCATTTT.

The chain employs TRBV10-2 and TRBJ1-6, with D possibly TRBD1 on 6 matching bases. The CDR3 has 13 residues. Trimming stripped 9 bases from V and 7 bases from J, with 13 bases between. From germline, CDR1 is WSHSY and CDR2 SAAADI. The CDR3 loop is CASIQGGNSPLHF. DNA of the CDR3: TGCGCCAGTATACAGGGCGGGAATTCACCCCTCCACTTT.

The CDR3 is CASSPPGRETQYF. DNA for the CDR3: TGTGCCAGCAGTCCGCCGGGGAGGGAGACCCAGTACTTC. This rearrangement joins TRBV3-1 (or the pseudogene TRBV3-2) to TRBJ2-5, with a tentative D call TRBD2 (6 bases). The V end lost 6 bases, the J end lost 5 bases, and 13 bases lay between the germline ends. From germline, CDR1 is LGHDT and CDR2 YNNKEL (reference sequence). There are 13 residues in the CDR3.

This clone was observed a few times. The rearrangement joins TRBV4-3 to TRBJ2-5; possible D gene TRBD1, 5 bases. Germline V gene lookup returns CDR1 LGHNA and CDR2 YSLEER. CDR3 size: 15 residues. With 1 base removed from V and 1 base from J, the gap between germline ends came to 10 bases. The CDR3 sequence is CASSQGATVQETQYF. CDR3 in DNA: TGCGCCAGCAGCCAAGGGGCGACAGTCCAAGAGACCCAGTACTTC.

The gene calls are TRBV4-1 and TRBJ1-3; D unresolved. V lost 1 base and J 0 bases, leaving 7 bases between the germline ends. The CDR3 extends over 15 amino acids. Germline V lookup: CDR1 MGHRA, CDR2 YSYEKL. The CDR3 region is CASSQVISSGNTIYF. The CDR3 region has the DNA TGCGCCAGCAGCCAAGTAATATCCTCTGGAAACACCATATATTTT.

This clone was recorded only once. The chain carries TRBV18 and TRBJ1-6; 8 bases are a match to TRBD1. This CDR3 region has 15 residues. The J segment lost 5 bases and the V segment lost 6 bases, leaving 6 bases of the junction unmatched. The V gene's germline CDR1 is KGHSH and CDR2 LQKENI. Here the CDR3 DNA reads TGTGCCAGCTCTCGAGGACAGGGCGATAATTCACCCCTCCACTTT. Its translation is CASSRGQGDNSPLHF.

This rearrangement joins TRBV6-5 to TRBJ1-2; TRBD1 is a possible D gene (6 bases). V was pared by 0 bases and J by 4 bases, with 9 bases between. CDR3 length: 14 residues. Germline loops: CDR1 MNHEY, CDR2 SVGAGI. The CDR3 here is CASSYSGGIYGYTF. The CDR3 region has the DNA TGTGCCAGCAGTTACTCTGGGGGCATCTATGGCTACACCTTC.

V and J are TRBV11-1 and TRBJ2-5; D is unresolved. There are 12 residues in the CDR3. V lost 5 bases and J lost 7, with 11 bases in between. In germline, CDR1 is SGHAT, CDR2 FQDESV (reference sequence). DNA of the CDR3: TGTGCCAGCAGCGCCCAATATGGGACCCAGTACTTC. Amino acid sequence: CASSAQYGTQYF.

The V and J genes are TRBV3-1 (or the pseudogene TRBV3-2) and TRBJ2-5; D is unclear. Between the trimmed V and J ends, which lost 4 bases and 4 bases, there was a span of 13 bases. CDR3 length: 14 amino acids. Germline V gene sequence: CDR1 LGHDT, CDR2 YNNKEL (reference sequence). CDR3 sequence: CASSLPGLGETQYF. CDR3 nucleotides: TGTGCCAGCAGCCTACCCGGGCTGGGAGAGACCCAGTACTTC.

The gene calls are TRBV27 and TRBJ2-7; 11 positions agree with TRBD2. Germline CDR1 is MNHEY and CDR2 is SMNVEV (reference sequence). Trimming took 6 bases from V and 3 from J; bases not matched to a gene: 10. This CDR3 contains 16 residues. This chain's CDR3 is CASSPRGTSGVYEQYF. The CDR3 DNA is TGTGCCAGCAGCCCGAGGGGGACTAGCGGTGTCTACGAGCAGTACTTC.

The rearrangement joins TRBV10-3 to TRBJ2-2, with D hard to call. V was pared by 2 bases and J by 8 bases, with 3 bases between. This CDR3 region has 11 residues. CDR1 and CDR2 (germline): ENHRY, SYGVKD. The CDR3 DNA reads TGTGCCATCAGTGAGAGAGGGGAGCTGTTTTTT. Protein sequence: CAISERGELFF.

The chain couples TRBV10-3 to TRBJ1-2; 7 bases line up with TRBD1. V shed 10 bases and J 4 bases; nucleotides not matched to a gene: 6. This CDR3 is 12 amino acids long. The germline gives CDR1 ENHRY, CDR2 SYGVKD. The CDR3 sequence: CATGDSPYGYTF. The CDR3 nucleotides are TGTGCCACCGGGGACAGTCCCTATGGCTACACCTTC.

This clone occurred a few times. The gene calls are TRBV6-9 and TRBJ2-4; tentatively, D is TRBD2 (6 bases). CDR1 is MNHGY, CDR2 SVAAGI, per germline. With 6 bases removed from V and 0 bases from J, the gap between germline ends came to 15 bases. The CDR3 spans 16 residues. The CDR3 loop is CASRTARGLAKNIQYF. CDR3 sequence (DNA): TGTGCCAGCAGGACGGCACGGGGACTAGCCAAAAACATTCAGTACTTC.

V and J are TRBV6-5 and TRBJ2-2, with TRBD2 identical over 8 bases. This CDR3 comprises 15 residues. The trim removed 2 bases at V and 8 bases at J, leaving 7 bases unmatched. Per the germline V gene, CDR1 is MNHEY and CDR2 is SVGAGI. The CDR3 reads CASSYDGTSSGELFF. The CDR3 DNA reads as TGTGCCAGCAGTTACGATGGGACTAGTAGTGGGGAGCTGTTTTTT.

The chain recombines TRBV9 with TRBJ1-4; 8 bases align to TRBD1. Germline V gene data show CDR1 as SGDLS and CDR2 as YYNGEE. The CDR3 contains 14 residues. With 4 bases clipped from V and 7 bases from J, the junction kept 6 bases outside the gene matches. The CDR3 here is CASSPGQGAEKLFF. The CDR3 DNA follows: TGTGCCAGCAGCCCAGGACAGGGCGCTGAAAAACTGTTTTTT. Variable domain in full (rest from reference TRBV9 and TRBJ1-4): DSGVTQTPKHLITATGQRVTLRCSPRSGDLSVYWYQQSLDQGLQFLIQYYNGEERAKGNILERFSAQQFPDLHSELNLSSLELGDSALYFCASSPGQGAEKLFFGSGTQLSVL.

This clone was recorded once. This chain connects TRBV28 to TRBJ1-1; possible D gene TRBD1, 6 bases. The CDR3 contains 15 residues. Germline V CDR1 and CDR2: MDHEN, SYDVKM. Trimming shortened V by 7 bases and J by 6 bases, and 21 bases separated the two germline ends. CDR3 loop: CASTPEGRGPAEAFF. CDR3 in DNA: TGTGCCAGCACCCCGGAAGGTCGGGGGCCCGCTGAAGCTTTCTTT.

This rearrangement joins TRBV30 to TRBJ2-7, with 9 positions matching TRBD2. CDR1 GTSNPN and CDR2 SVGIG come from the germline V gene (reference sequence). This CDR3 is 11 amino acids long. The V gene end was trimmed by 7 bases and the J gene end by 6 bases; junction bases not matched to a gene: 4. The DNA of the CDR3 is TGTGCCTCGCGGGAGGGGCCCGAGCAGTACTTC. It is translated as CASREGPEQYF.

V usage is TRBV2 and J usage is TRBJ2-2; D gene uncertain. V gave up 5 bases and J gave up 6 bases, with 13 bases separating them. CDR1 is SNHLY, CDR2 FYNNEI, per germline. This CDR3 has 14 amino acids. The CDR3 reads CASSQHHEAGELFF. Written as DNA, the CDR3 is TGTGCCAGCAGTCAACACCATGAGGCCGGGGAGCTGTTTTTT.

The chain uses TRBV4-2 and TRBJ1-3; D is undetermined. Germline V gene lookup returns CDR1 LGHNA and CDR2 YNFKEQ. V was clipped by 0 bases and J by 4 bases, with 10 bases between them. This CDR3 has 15 amino acids. DNA for the CDR3: TGTGCCAGCAGCCAAGATGCGGGATCCGGAAACACCATATATTTT. This encodes CASSQDAGSGNTIYF.

The gene calls are TRBV5-6 and TRBJ1-2; D gene ambiguous. The length of the CDR3 is 15 residues. Germline V gives CDR1 SGHDT, CDR2 YYEEEE. Deletions cut 1 base from V and 11 bases from J, with 21 bases between. The CDR3 DNA reads TGTGCCAGCAGCTTGTTGCAGGCCGATACAGTTGGATACACCTTC. It specifies CASSLLQADTVGYTF. Full variable domain (outside the CDR3, taken from reference TRBV5-6 and TRBJ1-2): DAGVTQSPTHLIKTRGQQVTLRCSPKSGHDTVSWYQQALGQGPQFIFQYYEEEERQRGNFPDRFSGHQFPNYSSELNVNALLLGDSALYLCASSLLQADTVGYTFGSGTRLTVV.

The genes are TRBV7-9 and TRBJ2-3, with a weak D call TRBD2 (6 bases). V was clipped by 11 bases and J by 0 bases, with 15 bases between them. CDR1 and CDR2 (germline): SEHNR, FQNEAQ (reference sequence). The length of the CDR3 is 14 residues. In DNA, the CDR3 is TGTGCCGGCCGGGACGGGACTAGCACAGATACGCAGTATTTT. This encodes CAGRDGTSTDTQYF.

This chain links TRBV19 with TRBJ2-7; 8 nucleotides match TRBD2. Germline lookup yields CDR1 LNHDA and CDR2 SQIVND (reference sequence). The CDR3 consists of 14 residues. V shed 5 bases and J 3 bases; nucleotides not matched to a gene: 6. CDR3 sequence reads: CASSAGGWDYEQYV. The CDR3 bases are TGTGCCAGTAGTGCGGGGGGCTGGGACTACGAGCAGTACGTC.

The chain uses TRBV9 and TRBJ1-1; the D is unclear. CDR3 length equals 16 residues. Germline V gene lookup returns CDR1 SGDLS and CDR2 YYNGEE. With 0 bases removed from V and 1 base from J, the gap between germline ends came to 13 bases. The CDR3: CASSVVRGSGNTEAFF. The DNA of the CDR3 is TGTGCCAGCAGCGTAGTTCGGGGATCGGGGAACACTGAAGCTTTCTTT.

The chain employs TRBV5-5 and TRBJ2-7; D gene uncertain. Germline-derived CDR1 and CDR2 are SGHKS and YYEKEE (reference sequence). The CDR3 totals 11 residues. Trimming took 4 bases from V and 4 from J, leaving 6 bases between them. This CDR3 reads CASSEEYEQYF. As DNA, the CDR3 is TGTGCCAGCAGCGAAGAGTACGAGCAGTACTTC.

This clone was recorded a few times. The CDR3 coding sequence is TGTGCCAGTAGCATCGAGGCGTCAGGGGCCTACGAGCAGTACTTC. Translated: CASSIEASGAYEQYF. This chain links TRBV19 with TRBJ2-7, with D maybe TRBD1 (6 bases). The V gene lost 6 bases and the J gene lost 2 bases, with 17 bases spanning the gap. Germline V gives CDR1 LNHDA, CDR2 SQIVND (reference sequence). This CDR3 spans 15 amino acids.